This record concerns one T cell receptor beta chain sequence. Its antigen is undetermined. In germline, CDR1 is DFQATT, CDR2 SNEGSKA (reference sequence). The CDR3 is 16 amino acids. Germline trimming cut 4 bases from V and 4 bases from J; bases unmatched to any gene: 7. Arm-PCR of CDR3 regions and iRepertoire HTBI primers were used to build TCR beta libraries. TCRdb passed the multiplex PCR reads through MiXCR, listing each CDR3 protein once. This table holds around 360,000 distinct CDR3 sequences, 15% to 20% found once. This entry is derived from a study of regulatory T cells in long-lasting Graves disease. Study-wide findings and caveats: The study found TRBV28, TRBJ1-2 and TRBJ2-5 favored in persistent disease. Peripheral blood, not thyroid tissue, was the sole material studied.

Time point noted: newly diagnosed GD, antithyroid drugs for less than 3 months. Preparation of the TCR library used RNA extracted from PBMCs. These data were also reused for a study on T cells in Graves' hyperthyroidism and ophthalmopathy. Per that study: HTBI primers drove first-round RT-PCR of the TCR CDR3.

The specimen comprised peripheral blood mononuclear cells (PBMCs), sampled at new diagnosis, from a patient treated with antithyroid drugs. The J gene is TRBJ2-2, the V gene TRBV20-1, with TRBD2 matching over 12 bases. This TCR derives from a woman in her late teens or twenties with Graves disease. The CDR3 DNA reads TGCAGTGCTACCCGACTAGCGGGAGCGGCCACCGGGGAGCTGTTTTTT. Translation: CSATRLAGAATGELFF.